This T cell receptor (beta chain) came from a study of Tregs in tolerant kidney transplant recipients. Whole-study results and caveats: Biological reproducibility was not directly addressed in this study. Tregs expanded with activated donor B cells seemed most donor-specific.

The V gene's germline CDR1 is SGHVS and CDR2 FQNEAQ. V was shortened by 7 bases and J by 5 bases, with 26 bases between the two germline ends. This CDR3 has 17 residues. Unstimulated regulatory T cells (CD4+CD25+CD127-), CD4+CD25- non-regulatory cells, CD4 and CD8 cells were FACS-sorted from thawed PBMCs. Here immunoSEQ multiplex PCR was the method, and the copy in TCRdb shows in-frame clones only, minus some. The table has 85,000 to 90,000 clones, around nine tenths seen once. As concerns this clone: As yet, its antigen is unknown.

The V gene is TRBV7-8, the J gene TRBJ1-2; D is possibly TRBD1 (6 bases). What was sequenced was CD8+ T cells from blood. This clonotype was obtained from a human donor in good health. The CDR3 DNA reads TGTGCCAGCATAAATTATACGCCAGGGGAGATCCGATATGGCTACACCTTC. As protein: CASINYTPGEIRYGYTF.